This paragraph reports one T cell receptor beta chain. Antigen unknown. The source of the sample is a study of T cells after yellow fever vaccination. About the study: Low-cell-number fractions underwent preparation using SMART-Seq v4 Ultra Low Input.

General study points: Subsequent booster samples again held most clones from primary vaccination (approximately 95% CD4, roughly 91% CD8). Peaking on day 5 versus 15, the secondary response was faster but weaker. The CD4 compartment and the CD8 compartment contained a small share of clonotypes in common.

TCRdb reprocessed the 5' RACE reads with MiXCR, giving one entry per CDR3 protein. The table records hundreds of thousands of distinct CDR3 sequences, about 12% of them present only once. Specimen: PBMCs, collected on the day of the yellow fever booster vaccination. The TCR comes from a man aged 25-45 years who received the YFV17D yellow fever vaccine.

CDR3 in amino acids: CASSCPPVQNYEQYF. The CDR3 nucleotides are TGTGCCAGCAGTTGCCCTCCGGTCCAAAACTACGAGCAGTACTTC. This chain uses TRBV6-5 with TRBJ2-7; D ambiguous. V was cut by 4 bases and J by 3 bases, with 16 bases left in between. This CDR3 contains 15 residues. CDR1 and CDR2 (germline): MNHEY, SVGAGI.